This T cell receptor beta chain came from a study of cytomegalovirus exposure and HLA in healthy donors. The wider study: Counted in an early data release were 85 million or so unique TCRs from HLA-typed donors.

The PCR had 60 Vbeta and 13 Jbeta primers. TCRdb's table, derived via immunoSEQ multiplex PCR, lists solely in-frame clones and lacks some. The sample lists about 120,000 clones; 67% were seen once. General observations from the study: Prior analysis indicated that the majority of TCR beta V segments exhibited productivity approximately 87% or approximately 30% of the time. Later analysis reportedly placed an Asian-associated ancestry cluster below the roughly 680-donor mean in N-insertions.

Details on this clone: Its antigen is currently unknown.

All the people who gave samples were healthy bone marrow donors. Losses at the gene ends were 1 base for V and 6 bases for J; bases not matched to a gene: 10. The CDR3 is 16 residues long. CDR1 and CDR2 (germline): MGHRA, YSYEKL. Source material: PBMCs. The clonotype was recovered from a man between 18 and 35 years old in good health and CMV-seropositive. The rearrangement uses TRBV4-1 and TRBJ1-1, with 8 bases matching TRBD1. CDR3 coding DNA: TGCGCCAGCAGCCAAGCTCGGACAGGGTCGTTCTCTGAAGCTTTCTTT. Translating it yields CASSQARTGSFSEAFF.